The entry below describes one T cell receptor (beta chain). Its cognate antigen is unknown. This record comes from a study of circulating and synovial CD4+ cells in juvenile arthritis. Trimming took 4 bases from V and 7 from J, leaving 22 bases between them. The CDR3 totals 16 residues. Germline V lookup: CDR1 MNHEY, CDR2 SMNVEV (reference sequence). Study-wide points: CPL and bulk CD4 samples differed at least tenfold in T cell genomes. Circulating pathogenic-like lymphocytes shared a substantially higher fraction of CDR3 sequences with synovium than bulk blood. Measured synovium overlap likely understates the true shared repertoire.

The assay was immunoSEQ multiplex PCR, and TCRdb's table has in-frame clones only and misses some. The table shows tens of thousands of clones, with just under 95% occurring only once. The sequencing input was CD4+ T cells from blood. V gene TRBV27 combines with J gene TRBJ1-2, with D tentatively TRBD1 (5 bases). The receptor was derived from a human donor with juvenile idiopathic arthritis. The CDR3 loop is CASSSHTSGGVGGYTF. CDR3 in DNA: TGTGCCAGCAGTTCACACACGAGTGGGGGGGTAGGTGGCTACACCTTC.